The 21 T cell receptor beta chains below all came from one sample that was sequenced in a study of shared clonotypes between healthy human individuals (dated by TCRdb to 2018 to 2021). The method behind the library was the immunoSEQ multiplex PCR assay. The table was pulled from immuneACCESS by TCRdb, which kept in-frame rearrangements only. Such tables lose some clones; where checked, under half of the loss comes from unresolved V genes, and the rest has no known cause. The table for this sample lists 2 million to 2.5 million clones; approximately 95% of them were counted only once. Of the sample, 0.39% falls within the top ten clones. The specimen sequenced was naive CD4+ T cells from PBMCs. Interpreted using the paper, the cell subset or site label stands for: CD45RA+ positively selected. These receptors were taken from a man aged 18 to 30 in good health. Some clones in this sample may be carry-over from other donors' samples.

The CDR3: CASSSLSGTGNTGELFF. CDR3 sequence (DNA): TGTGCCAGCAGCTCCCTCTCCGGGACAGGGAACACCGGGGAGCTGTTTTTT. The rearrangement joins TRBV7-3 to TRBJ2-2, with 8 bases that match TRBD1. This CDR3 has 17 residues. The germline V gene encodes CDR1 SGHTA and CDR2 FQGTGA. The V gene end was trimmed by 4 bases and the J gene end by 1 base; junction bases not matched to a gene: 8.

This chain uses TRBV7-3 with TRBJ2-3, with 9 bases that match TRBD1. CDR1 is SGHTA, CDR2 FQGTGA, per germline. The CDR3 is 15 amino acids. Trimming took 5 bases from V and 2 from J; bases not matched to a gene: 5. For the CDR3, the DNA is TGTGCCAGCAGCCTTACAGGGGGCATCACAGATACGCAGTATTTT. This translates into CASSLTGGITDTQYF. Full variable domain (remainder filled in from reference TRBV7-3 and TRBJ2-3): GAGVSQTPSNKVTEKGKYVELRCDPISGHTALYWYRQSLGQGPEFLIYFQGTGAADDSGLPNDRFFAVRPEGSVSTLKIQRTERGDSAVYLCASSLTGGITDTQYFGPGTRLTVL.

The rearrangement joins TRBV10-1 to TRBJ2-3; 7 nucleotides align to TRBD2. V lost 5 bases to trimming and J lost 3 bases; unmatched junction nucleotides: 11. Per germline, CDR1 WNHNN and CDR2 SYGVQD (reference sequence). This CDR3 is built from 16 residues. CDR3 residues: CASSPRPGRGTDTQYF. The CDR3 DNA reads TGCGCCAGCAGTCCCCGGCCAGGGCGGGGGACAGATACGCAGTATTTT.

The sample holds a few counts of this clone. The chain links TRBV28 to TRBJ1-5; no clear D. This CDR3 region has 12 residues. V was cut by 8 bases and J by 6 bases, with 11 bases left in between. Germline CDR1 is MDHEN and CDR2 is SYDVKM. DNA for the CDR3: TGTGCCAGCGGACTCAAGGCTCAGCCCCAGCATTTT. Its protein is CASGLKAQPQHF.

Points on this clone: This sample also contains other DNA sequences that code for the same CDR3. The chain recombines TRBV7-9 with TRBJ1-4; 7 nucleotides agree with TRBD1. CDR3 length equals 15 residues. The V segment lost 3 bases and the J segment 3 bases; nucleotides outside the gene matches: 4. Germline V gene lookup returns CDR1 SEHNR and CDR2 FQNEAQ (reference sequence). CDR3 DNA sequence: TGTGCCAGCAGCTTGGGGGGACAGCCTAATGAAAAACTGTTTTTT. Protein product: CASSLGGQPNEKLFF.

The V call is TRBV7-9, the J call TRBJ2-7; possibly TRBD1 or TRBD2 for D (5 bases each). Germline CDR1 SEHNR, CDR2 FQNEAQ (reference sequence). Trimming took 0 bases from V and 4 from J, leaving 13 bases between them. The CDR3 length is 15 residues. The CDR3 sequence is CASSLAGTKFYEQYF. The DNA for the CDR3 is TGTGCCAGCAGCTTAGCTGGGACCAAGTTTTACGAGCAGTACTTC.

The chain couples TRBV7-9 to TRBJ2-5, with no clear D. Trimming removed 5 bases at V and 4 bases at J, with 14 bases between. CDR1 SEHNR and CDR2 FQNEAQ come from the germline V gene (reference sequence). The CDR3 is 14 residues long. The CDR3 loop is CASSPAPYGETQYF. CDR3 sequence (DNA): TGTGCCAGCAGCCCGGCGCCATATGGAGAGACCCAGTACTTC.

The CDR3 sequence: CASSLLAGGLHEQYF. Written as DNA, the CDR3 is TGTGCCAGCAGTCTGCTAGCGGGAGGGCTCCACGAGCAGTACTTC. The gene calls are TRBV27 and TRBJ2-7, with 12 bases that match TRBD2. With V trimmed by 5 bases and J by 5 bases, 7 bases remained unmatched. This CDR3 comprises 15 residues. Germline assignment: CDR1 MNHEY and CDR2 SMNVEV (reference sequence).

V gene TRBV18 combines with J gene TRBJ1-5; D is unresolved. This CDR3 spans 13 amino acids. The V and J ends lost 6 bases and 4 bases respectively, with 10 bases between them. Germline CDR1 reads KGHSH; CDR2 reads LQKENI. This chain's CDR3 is CASSHAGNQPQHF. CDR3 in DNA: TGTGCCAGCTCCCATGCGGGGAATCAGCCCCAGCATTTT.

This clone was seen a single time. The CDR3 coding sequence is TGTGCCAGCAGCCCGTTCGGGGACAGGGGGATGAACACTGAAGCTTTCTTT. Translating it yields CASSPFGDRGMNTEAFF. The J gene is TRBJ1-1, the V gene TRBV28; 11 bases line up with TRBD1. The CDR3 extends over 17 amino acids. Unmatched junction bases numbered 9, after V lost 6 bases and J lost 0 bases. Germline V CDR1 and CDR2: MDHEN, SYDVKM.

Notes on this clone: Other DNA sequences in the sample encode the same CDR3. DNA for the CDR3: TGTGCCAGCAGTGTCGGGTTGGCTGAAGCTTTCTTT. Protein: CASSVGLAEAFF. J is TRBJ1-1 and V is TRBV6-1; unclear D gene. The CDR3 spans 12 residues. CDR1 MNHNS and CDR2 SASEGT come from the germline V gene. The germline V and J ends were trimmed by 4 bases and 6 bases, with 9 bases remaining between them.

DNA for the CDR3: TGTGCCAGCAGGCAGCCGGGGTCAAATACCTACGAGCAGTACTTC. Protein product: CASRQPGSNTYEQYF. The rearrangement uses TRBV11-2 and TRBJ2-7, with TRBD2 as a possible D gene (5 bases). Deletions cut 6 bases from V and 2 bases from J, with 17 bases between. CDR1 SGHAT and CDR2 FQNNGV come from the germline V gene. The CDR3 contains 15 residues.

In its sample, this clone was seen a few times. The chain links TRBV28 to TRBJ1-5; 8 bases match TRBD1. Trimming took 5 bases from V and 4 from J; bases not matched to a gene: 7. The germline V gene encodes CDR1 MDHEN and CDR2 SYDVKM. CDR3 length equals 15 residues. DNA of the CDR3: TGTGCCAGCAGTCCCCGGGACAGGCTGAATCAGCCCCAGCATTTT. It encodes CASSPRDRLNQPQHF.

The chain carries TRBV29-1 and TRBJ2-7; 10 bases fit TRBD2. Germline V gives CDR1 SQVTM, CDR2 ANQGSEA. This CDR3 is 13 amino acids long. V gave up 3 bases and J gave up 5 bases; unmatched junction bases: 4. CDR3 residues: CSVDGLAGDEQYF. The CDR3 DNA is TGCAGCGTTGACGGGCTAGCGGGAGACGAGCAGTACTTC.

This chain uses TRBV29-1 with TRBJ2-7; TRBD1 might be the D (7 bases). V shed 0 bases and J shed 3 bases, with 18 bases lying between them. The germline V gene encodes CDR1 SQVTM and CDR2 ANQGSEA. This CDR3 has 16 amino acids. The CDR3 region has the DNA TGCAGCGTTGAAGATCGGGGCAGGGGGGCAGTCTACGAGCAGTACTTC. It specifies CSVEDRGRGAVYEQYF.

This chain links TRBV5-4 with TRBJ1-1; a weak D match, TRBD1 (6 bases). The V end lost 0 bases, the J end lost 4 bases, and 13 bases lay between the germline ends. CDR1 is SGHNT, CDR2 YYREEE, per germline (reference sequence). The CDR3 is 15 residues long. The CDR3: CASSLVRGGGTEAFF. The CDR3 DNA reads TGTGCCAGCAGCTTGGTACGGGGGGGCGGCACTGAAGCTTTCTTT. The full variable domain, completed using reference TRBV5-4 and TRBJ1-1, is ETGVTQSPTHLIKTRGQQVTLRCSSQSGHNTVSWYQQALGQGPQFIFQYYREEENGRGNFPPRFSGLQFPNYSSELNVNALELDDSALYLCASSLVRGGGTEAFFGQGTRLTVV.

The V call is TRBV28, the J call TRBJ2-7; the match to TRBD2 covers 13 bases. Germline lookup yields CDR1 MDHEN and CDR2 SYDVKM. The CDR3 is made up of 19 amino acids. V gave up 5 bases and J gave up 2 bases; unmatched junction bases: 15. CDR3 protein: CASSGEAGLAGRRAYEQYF. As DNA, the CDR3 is TGTGCCAGCAGTGGAGAGGCGGGACTAGCGGGACGGCGGGCCTACGAGCAGTACTTC.

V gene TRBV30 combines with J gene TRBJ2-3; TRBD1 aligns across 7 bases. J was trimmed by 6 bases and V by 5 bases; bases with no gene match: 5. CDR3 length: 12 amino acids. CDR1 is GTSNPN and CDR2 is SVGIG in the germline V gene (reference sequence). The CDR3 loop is CAWADRADTQYF. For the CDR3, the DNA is TGTGCCTGGGCTGACAGGGCCGATACGCAGTATTTT.

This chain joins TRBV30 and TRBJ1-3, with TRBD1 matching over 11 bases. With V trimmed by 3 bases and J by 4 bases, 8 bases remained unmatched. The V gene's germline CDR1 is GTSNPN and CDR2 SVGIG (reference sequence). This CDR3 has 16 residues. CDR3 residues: CAWSRTGGHSGNTIYF. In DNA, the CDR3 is TGTGCCTGGAGCCGGACAGGGGGCCACTCGGGAAACACCATATATTTT.

For the CDR3, the DNA is TGTGCCAGCAGCTTAGCGTATGGGGGTGAAAAACTGTTTTTT. Translated, it gives CASSLAYGGEKLFF. The chain employs TRBV7-9 and TRBJ1-4; tentatively, D is TRBD1 (5 bases). CDR1 is SEHNR and CDR2 is FQNEAQ in the germline V gene (reference sequence). This CDR3 has 14 amino acids. Trimming left V 0 bases short and J 7 bases short, with 9 bases between. The full variable domain, in which reference TRBV7-9 and TRBJ1-4 provide the parts outside the CDR3, is DTGVSQNPRHKITKRGQNVTFRCDPISEHNRLYWYRQTLGQGPEFLTYFQNEAQLEKSRLLSDRFSAERPKGSFSTLEIQRTEQGDSAMYLCASSLAYGGEKLFFGSGTQLSVL.

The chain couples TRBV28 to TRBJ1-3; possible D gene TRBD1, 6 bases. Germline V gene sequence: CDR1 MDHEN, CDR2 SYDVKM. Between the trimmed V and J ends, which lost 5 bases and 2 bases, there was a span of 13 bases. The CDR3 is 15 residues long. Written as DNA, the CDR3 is TGTGCCAGCAGTATCACAGGGAGGACTGGAAACACCATATATTTT. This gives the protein CASSITGRTGNTIYF. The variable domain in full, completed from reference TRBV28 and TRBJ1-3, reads DVKVTQSSRYLVKRTGEKVFLECVQDMDHENMFWYRQDPGLGLRLIYFSYDVKMKEKGDIPEGYSVSREKKERFSLILESASTNQTSMYLCASSITGRTGNTIYFGEGSWLTVV.